The rows below give T cell receptor beta chains drawn from one sample of a study of T cells after somatic rescue of genetic block. Profiled with immunoSEQ multiplex PCR; TCRdb holds only in-frame clones, not every one. This table has about 120,000 clones, 80% to 95% appearing once. The sequencing sample was made of peripheral blood mononuclear cells (PBMCs). The source is a woman aged 18-35 years. Each CDR3 is given with its conserved first and last residue. A D gene is named only where the DNA matches it firmly. The size entry is marked missing in some rows and otherwise reads once, few, many or a size class.

>.|.|TRBJ1-2|TRBV19
TGTGCCAGTAGCCTCTCGGGGATGGATAACTATGGCTACACCTTC
CASSLSGMDNYGYTF
>.|.|TRBJ1-6|TRBV14
TGTGCCAGCAGCCAAGAGTGGCCCTATAATTCACCCCTCCACTTT
CASSQEWPYNSPLHF
>.|.|TRBJ1-4|TRBV5-3
TGTGCCAGAAGCCTCTCCCACTTCGGAAAACTGTTTTTT
CARSLSHFGKLFF
>.|.|TRBJ1-1|TRBV5-8
TGTGCCAGCAGCTCGAGAAGGGCAGGGAGACTGAACACTGAAGCTTTCTTT
CASSSRRAGRLNTEAFF
>.|.|TRBJ2-1|TRBV4-2
TGTGCCAGCAGCCAGGATACTAATGAGCAGTTCTTC
CASSQDTNEQFF
>TRBD2|once|TRBJ2-5|TRBV19
TGTGCCAGTAGTACGCCGGGACTAGCGGGGGGGCTAAGAGAGACCCAGTACTTC
CASSTPGLAGGLRETQYF
>.|once|TRBJ2-7|TRBV7-2
TGTGCCAGCAGCGGACGGACAGCAGCCCCCTACGAGCAGTACTTC
CASSGRTAAPYEQYF
>TRBD1|.|TRBJ1-2|TRBV19
TGTGCCAGCCGACAGGGGATATACCCTAACTATGGCTACACCTTC
CASRQGIYPNYGYTF
>.|.|TRBJ1-5|TRBV7-8
TGTGCCAGCAGCTTAGACAGATTTCAGCCCCAGCATTTT
CASSLDRFQPQHF
>.|once|TRBJ1-6|TRBV19
TGTGCCAGTACCCCTGGGGCGGCGGGTTCACCCCTCCACTTT
CASTPGAAGSPLHF
>.|.|TRBJ2-7|TRBV5-4
TGTGCCAGCAGCTTGGTTGAGAGCTACGAGCAGTACTTC
CASSLVESYEQYF